This TCR beta chain originates from a study of neoadjuvant anti-PD-1 for oral cavity cancer. Germline V gene sequence: CDR1 MRHNA, CDR2 SNTAGT. CDR3 length equals 14 residues. The V and J ends lost 6 bases and 10 bases respectively, with 16 bases between them. By share, this clone counts as medium-sized (0.01 to 0.1%). Blood libraries mostly used approximately 450 ng genomic DNA, six replicates each. Sequenced by immunoSEQ multiplex PCR; TCRdb stores in-frame clones only, minus some. The sample has tens of thousands of clones; approximately 79% are singletons. Cohort: HPV-negative, locally advanced oral cavity squamous cell carcinoma patients.

V is TRBV6-4 and J is TRBJ1-6, with D unresolved. The specimen was PBMCs, collected before nivolumab (anti-PD-1) treatment. This TCR was sampled from a person between 40 and 79 years old with oral cavity squamous cell carcinoma. CDR3 residues: CASSRGGSRSPLHF. The CDR3 nucleotides are TGTGCCAGCAGCCGGGGAGGGTCCCGATCACCCCTCCACTTT.